Listed below are T cell receptor beta chains from one sample, sequenced in a study of T cell repertoires in cytomegalovirus infection. Via MiXCR, TCRdb re-called the reads, giving one row per CDR3 protein. In the table there are 60,000 to 75,000 distinct CDR3 sequences, 25% to 30% of which are singletons. For these TCRs, the target antigens are not known. The sequences come from CD8+ T cells from cultured PBMCs, collected from culture after CMV antigen stimulation. Source of these receptors: a human donor in good health (CMV status not recorded). Some clones in this sample may be carry-over from other donors' samples. CDR3s include the opening cysteine and the closing phenylalanine or tryptophan. The order of the fields is CDR3 protein, V gene, J gene.

CASSSTRDRADSPLHF	TRBV7-9	TRBJ1-6
CASSFPTSGGYNEQFF	TRBV12-3/TRBV12-4	TRBJ2-1
CASSQGTGMDEQYF	TRBV4-3	TRBJ2-7
CASSFRDDSYNEQFF	TRBV6-5	TRBJ2-1
CASSQYPGSYNEQFF	TRBV7-6	TRBJ2-1
CASSPWDRAVDNYTF	TRBV7-2	TRBJ1-2
CASTLVPGLYEKLFF	TRBV28	TRBJ1-4
CASRAGVMEAFF	TRBV6-2/TRBV6-3	TRBJ1-1
CASSRPGAGGANVLTF	TRBV7-9	TRBJ2-6
CASSPDGGAGNTIYF	TRBV5-6	TRBJ1-3